A single sample gave rise to the 25 T cell receptor beta chains below, sequenced in a study of molecular identifiers for immune sequencing clone quantification. TCRdb redid the calling of the PCR reads with MiXCR, one entry per CDR3 protein. In the table there are nearly 650,000 distinct CDR3 sequences, roughly 23% of which are singletons. Material for sequencing was naive CD8+ T cells from blood, with Jurkat cell RNA spiked in. Subset in this sample: FACS-sorted CD8+CD4-CCR7+CD45RA+ naive T cells. These receptors all come from a human donor in good health. Some libraries in this study had Jurkat cell RNA spiked in.

A note on this clonotype: A single base separates this from a much larger clone, so it may be a read error. This chain connects TRBV7-2 to TRBJ1-3; D is uncertain. This CDR3 spans 14 amino acids. Germline-derived CDR1 and CDR2 are SGHTA and FQGNSA. The CDR3 DNA reads TGTGCCAGCAACTTATTGAACTCTGGAAACACCATATATTTT. Its translation is CASNLLNSGNTIYF.

In this sample, this clonotype turned up many times. The chain combines TRBV6-1 with TRBJ1-1, with D possibly being TRBD1 (6 bases). Trimming pared 2 bases from V and 1 base from J, leaving 14 bases between. The length of the CDR3 is 16 residues. Germline V gives CDR1 MNHNS, CDR2 SASEGT. The CDR3 DNA reads TGTGCCAGCAGTGAATCTTGGTCAGGGGAGAACACTGAAGCTTTCTTT. Amino acid sequence: CASSESWSGENTEAFF.

The rearrangement uses TRBV20-1 and TRBJ1-4, with a possible D match to TRBD1 (6 bases). V lost 3 bases and J lost 0, with 14 bases in between. CDR1 is DFQATT and CDR2 is SNEGSKA in the germline V gene (reference sequence). The CDR3 loop spans 16 amino acids. CDR3 amino acids: CSASPAQGTTNEKLFF. CDR3 nucleotides: TGCAGTGCTAGCCCGGCTCAGGGGACAACTAATGAAAAACTGTTTTTT.

For this clonotype: One end of the junction varies from germline; a read error may be responsible. This sequence joins TRBV20-1 and TRBJ1-5; the match to TRBD1 covers 7 bases. Germline CDR1 is DFQATT and CDR2 is SNEGSKA (reference sequence). The length of the CDR3 is 19 residues. The CDR3: CSARTTTQRQGYSDQPQHF. The CDR3 DNA reads as TGCAGTGCTAGGACCACCACACAAAGACAGGGTTATAGCGATCAGCCCCAGCATTTT.

This clonotype was found a few times. J is TRBJ2-2 and V is TRBV5-1; the D gene is possibly TRBD1 (5 bases). Trimming removed 4 bases at V and 5 bases at J, with 15 bases between. The CDR3 runs to 15 residues. The V gene's germline CDR1 is SGHRS and CDR2 YFSETQ. The CDR3 DNA reads as TGCGCCAGCAGCCCCACCCTCGACAGAACCGGGGAGCTGTTTTTT. It encodes CASSPTLDRTGELFF. Full variable domain (remainder filled in from reference TRBV5-1 and TRBJ2-2): KAGVTQTPRYLIKTRGQQVTLSCSPISGHRSVSWYQQTPGQGLQFLFEYFSETQRNKGNFPGRFSGRQFSNSRSEMNVSTLELGDSALYLCASSPTLDRTGELFFGEGSRLTVL.

The genes are TRBV6-2 or TRBV6-3 and TRBJ2-1, with a weak D call TRBD1 (7 bases). The CDR3 consists of 16 residues. The germline gives CDR1 MNHEY, CDR2 SVGEGT. With 3 bases removed from V and 5 bases from J, the gap between germline ends came to 17 bases. CDR3 sequence: CASSYASGGIDNEQFF. The CDR3 DNA is TGTGCCAGCAGTTATGCCTCAGGGGGGATAGACAATGAGCAGTTCTTC.

This clonotype has a count of ten or more. The rearrangement links TRBV7-9 to TRBJ2-7; 9 nucleotides align to TRBD2. The germline V gene encodes CDR1 SEHNR and CDR2 FQNEAQ (reference sequence). CDR3 length: 13 residues. With V trimmed by 5 bases and J by 6 bases, 5 bases remained unmatched. The CDR3 loop reads CASSASGVFEQYF. The DNA of the CDR3 is TGTGCCAGCAGCGCTAGCGGGGTCTTCGAGCAGTACTTC.

Comment on this clonotype: The CDR3 ends on some other residue instead of the conserved phenylalanine or tryptophan, so this is likely a read error. The chain's CDR3 is CSAATGTVVVHEQYL. The CDR3 nucleotides are TGCAGTGCTGCGACCGGGACAGTGGTCGTCCACGAGCAGTACCTC. The V and J genes are TRBV20-1 and TRBJ2-7, with 7 bases aligning to TRBD1. Germline assignment: CDR1 DFQATT and CDR2 SNEGSKA (reference sequence). V shed 5 bases and J 5 bases; nucleotides not matched to a gene: 15. CDR3 size: 15 residues.

This clonotype was observed a handful of times. This chain connects TRBV27 to TRBJ2-5, with D maybe TRBD2 (7 bases). The CDR3 extends over 13 amino acids. The V end was cut by 7 bases, the J end by 5 bases, with 14 bases between. Per the germline V gene, CDR1 is MNHEY and CDR2 is SMNVEV (reference sequence). This CDR3 is CASMRGPQETQYF. CDR3 bases: TGTGCCAGCATGCGGGGGCCACAGGAGACCCAGTACTTC.

The table lists this clonotype with many counts. The chain uses TRBV6-5 and TRBJ2-7, with a weak D call TRBD2 (6 bases). The V and J ends lost 0 bases and 5 bases respectively, with 14 bases between them. CDR1 MNHEY and CDR2 SVGAGI come from the germline V gene. This CDR3 spans 15 amino acids. Here the CDR3 DNA reads TGTGCCAGCAGTTACTCGACCGGGGGTAGCGACGAGCAGTACTTC. It specifies CASSYSTGGSDEQYF.

The chain uses TRBV9 and TRBJ2-2; 10 bases are shared with TRBD2. There are 16 residues in the CDR3. Germline V lookup: CDR1 SGDLS, CDR2 YYNGEE. With V trimmed by 1 base and J by 5 bases, 5 bases remained unmatched. The CDR3, as DNA: TGTGCCAGCAGCGTACCGATAGCGGGAGGTACCGGGGAGCTGTTTTTT. As protein: CASSVPIAGGTGELFF.

For this clonotype: In this CDR3 the conserved last residue, phenylalanine or tryptophan, is missing, so a read error is likely. V and J are TRBV5-6 and TRBJ2-7; TRBD1 or TRBD2 may be the D gene (6 bases each). This CDR3 has 14 amino acids. Germline CDR1 and CDR2: SGHDT and YYEEEE. V lost 3 bases and J 6 bases, leaving 16 bases between the germline ends. The CDR3 loop is CASSWGLGGGEQYL. In DNA form, the CDR3 reads TGTGCCAGCAGCTGGGGGCTCGGGGGTGGCGAGCAGTACCTC.

This clonotype has just a few counts. The chain carries TRBV19 and TRBJ1-1; D not resolved. The CDR3 runs 13 residues. Germline assignment: CDR1 LNHDA and CDR2 SQIVND (reference sequence). The V and J ends lost 5 bases and 1 base respectively, with 8 bases between them. CDR3 coding DNA: TGTGCCAGTAGTCGGGATGGGAACACTGAAGCTTTCTTT. This gives the protein CASSRDGNTEAFF.

The chain combines TRBV5-1 with TRBJ2-1; 10 bases align to TRBD2. CDR3 length: 17 amino acids. V trimming: 3 bases; J trimming: 4 bases; junction bases outside the gene matches: 10. CDR1 is SGHRS and CDR2 is YFSETQ in the germline V gene. The CDR3 bases are TGCGCCAGCAGCTCGGGTATTAGCGGGGGGCGGTACAATGAGCAGTTCTTC. It translates to CASSSGISGGRYNEQFF.

A word on this clonotype: A read error is possible here, since a much larger clone lies one base away. The chain links TRBV5-1 to TRBJ2-3, with TRBD1 matching 11 bases. CDR1 and CDR2 (germline): SGHRS, YFSETQ. The CDR3 contains 15 residues. CDR3 DNA sequence: TGCGCCAGCAGCCCATGGACAGGGGGCACAGATGCGCAGTATTTT. Encoded protein: CASSPWTGGTDAQYF.

The chain uses TRBV27 and TRBJ2-1; 9 bases line up with TRBD2. The V gene's germline CDR1 is MNHEY and CDR2 SMNVEV (reference sequence). The CDR3 is 16 residues long. The V gene end was trimmed by 6 bases and the J gene end by 7 bases; junction bases not matched to a gene: 13. The CDR3 spells CASSLSLAGVYNEQFF. CDR3 nucleotide sequence: TGTGCCAGCAGCCTATCGTTAGCGGGAGTGTATAATGAGCAGTTCTTC.

A word on this clonotype: With a much larger clone just one base away, this may be a read error. The V gene is TRBV12-3 or TRBV12-4, the J gene TRBJ1-6; D gene ambiguous. There are 15 residues in the CDR3. V was clipped by 3 bases and J by 6 bases, with 12 bases between them. CDR3 nucleotide sequence: TGTGCCAGCAGTTTGGCGATAATCACTAATTCACCCCTCCACTTT. Amino acid sequence: CASSLAIITNSPLHF.

The chain recombines TRBV30 with TRBJ2-7; D not certain. CDR3 length: 15 amino acids. Germline CDR1 reads GTSNPN; CDR2 reads SVGIG (reference sequence). The ends were cut back, 2 bases at V and 2 bases at J, with 16 bases in the middle. This chain's CDR3 is CAWSSPWAAPYEQYF. The CDR3 coding sequence is TGTGCCTGGAGTTCCCCCTGGGCGGCCCCCTACGAGCAGTACTTC. Filled out from reference TRBV30 and TRBJ2-7, the complete variable domain reads SQTIHQWPATLVQPVGSPLSLECTVEGTSNPNLYWYRQAAGRGLQLLFYSVGIGQISSEVPQNLSASRPQDRQFILSSKKLLLSDSGFYLCAWSSPWAAPYEQYFGPGTRLTVT.

This clonotype was observed a few times. The chain combines TRBV12-3 or TRBV12-4 with TRBJ2-7; D unresolved. Trimming left V 1 base short and J 6 bases short, with 7 bases between. The CDR3 has 12 residues. CDR3: CASSLGNVEQYF. For the CDR3, the DNA is TGTGCCAGCAGTTTAGGGAACGTCGAGCAGTACTTC.

The CDR3 DNA reads TGTGCCAGCAGCCCGTACCGGGAGAGCTCCTACGAGCAGTACTTC. Protein sequence: CASSPYRESSYEQYF. The chain has TRBV9 and TRBJ2-7, with a weak D call TRBD2 (6 bases). Trimming took off 4 bases at V and 0 bases at J, with 14 bases between the two ends. CDR1 is SGDLS and CDR2 is YYNGEE in the germline V gene. The CDR3 extends over 15 amino acids. Variable domain in full (rest from reference TRBV9 and TRBJ2-7): DSGVTQTPKHLITATGQRVTLRCSPRSGDLSVYWYQQSLDQGLQFLIQYYNGEERAKGNILERFSAQQFPDLHSELNLSSLELGDSALYFCASSPYRESSYEQYFGPGTRLTVT.

The sample holds many counts of this clonotype. This rearrangement joins TRBV7-6 to TRBJ1-4; 9 nucleotides agree with TRBD1. The J segment lost 5 bases and the V segment lost 5 bases, leaving 3 bases of the junction unmatched. This CDR3 is 14 amino acids long. CDR1 SGHVS and CDR2 FNYEAQ come from the germline V gene. CDR3 residues: CASSPDRGNEKLFF. DNA for the CDR3: TGTGCCAGCAGCCCGGACAGGGGAAATGAAAAACTGTTTTTT.

This clonotype was seen only a few times. CDR3 nucleotides: TGTGCCAGCAGCCACACGACCTACGAGCAGTACTTC. It yields the protein CASSHTTYEQYF. The chain employs TRBV7-9 and TRBJ2-7; D remains unclear. The CDR3 extends over 12 amino acids. Germline assignment: CDR1 SEHNR and CDR2 FQNEAQ (reference sequence). Trimming took off 5 bases at V and 2 bases at J, with 7 bases between the two ends.

This clonotype showed up many times. The chain combines TRBV7-9 with TRBJ2-7; D may be TRBD1 (5 bases). V was cut by 5 bases and J by 0 bases, with 8 bases left in between. The germline CDR1 and CDR2 sequences are SEHNR and FQNEAQ (reference sequence). There are 13 residues in the CDR3. The CDR3 loop is CASSTGASYEQYF. DNA of the CDR3: TGTGCCAGCAGCACAGGAGCCTCCTACGAGCAGTACTTC.

About this clonotype itself: Just one base apart from a much larger clone, this may be a read error. The chain recombines TRBV27 with TRBJ1-5; 9 bases match TRBD1. Unmatched junction bases numbered 7, after V lost 0 bases and J lost 7 bases. The CDR3 contains 16 residues. The germline V gene encodes CDR1 MNHEY and CDR2 SMNVEV (reference sequence). The CDR3: CASSLSYGQGPQPQHF. Here the CDR3 DNA reads TGTGCCAGCAGTTTATCTTATGGACAGGGGCCCCAGCCCCAGCATTTT.

This clonotype was observed a handful of times. The V call is TRBV6-1, the J call TRBJ2-6; 8 nucleotides align to TRBD1. Germline assignment: CDR1 MNHNS and CDR2 SASEGT. V gave up 6 bases and J gave up 0 bases; unmatched junction bases: 16. This CDR3 spans 20 amino acids. CDR3: CASRALYPGQAYSGANVLTF. The DNA of the CDR3 is TGTGCCAGCAGGGCTCTATATCCGGGACAGGCCTACTCTGGGGCCAACGTCCTGACTTTC.